This T cell receptor (beta chain) stems from a study of cytomegalovirus exposure and HLA in healthy donors. The germline CDR1 and CDR2 sequences are GTSNPN and SVGIG (reference sequence). The CDR3 loop spans 17 amino acids. J lost 0 bases, V lost 0 bases, and 5 bases had no gene match. The table lists this clone with a count of one. Repertoires were generated with immunoSEQ multiplex PCR, while TCRdb's copy carries only in-frame clones and drops some. The repertoire has 150,000 or so clones, around 84% of them found once; the top ten carry about 2.2%. The chain uses TRBV30 and TRBJ1-5; 10 bases map to TRBD1. Sequenced input: PBMCs. The clonotype originates from a human donor in good health. The CDR3, as DNA: TGTGCCTGGAGTGTCGGACAGGGGGAAAATAGCAATCAGCCCCAGCATTTT. Translation gives CAWSVGQGENSNQPQHF.